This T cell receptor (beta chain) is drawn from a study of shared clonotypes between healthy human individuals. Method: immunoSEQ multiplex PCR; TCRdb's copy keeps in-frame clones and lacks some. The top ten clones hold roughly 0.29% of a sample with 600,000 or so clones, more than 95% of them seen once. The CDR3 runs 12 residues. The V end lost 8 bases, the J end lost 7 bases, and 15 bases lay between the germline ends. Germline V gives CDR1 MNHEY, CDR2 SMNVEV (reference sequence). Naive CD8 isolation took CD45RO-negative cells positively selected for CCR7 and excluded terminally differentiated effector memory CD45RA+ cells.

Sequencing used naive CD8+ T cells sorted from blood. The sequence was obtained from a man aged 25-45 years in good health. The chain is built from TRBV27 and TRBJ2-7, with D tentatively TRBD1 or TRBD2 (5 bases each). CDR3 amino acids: CASGSGPLEQYF. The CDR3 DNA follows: TGTGCCAGCGGATCGGGGCCTTTGGAGCAGTACTTC.